This TCR beta chain is from a study of somatic mutations in cytotoxic T cells in rheumatoid arthritis. As for the study in general: Patients had 25 to 30 ml EDTA blood drawn right after diagnosis, before any treatment.

Magnetic beads with positive selection isolated CD4+ and CD8+ fractions, whose purity was verified by flow cytometry. Germline V gene lookup returns CDR1 ENHRY and CDR2 SYGVKD. The CDR3 runs to 12 residues. Sequencing used immunoSEQ multiplex PCR; TCRdb keeps in-frame clones, though not all of them. Among about 16,000 clones listed, 75% to 80% were seen once. The TCR originated in an adult with rheumatoid arthritis. This sequence joins TRBV10-3 and TRBJ2-5, with a possible D match to TRBD1 (6 bases). The J call may be in error: the DNA end matches TRBJ2-7 better. Sample: CD8+ T cells sorted from blood. CDR3 sequence: CAIRGLGGEQYF. The CDR3 bases are TGTGCCATCAGGGGTCTAGGGGGCGAGCAGTACTTC.